This T cell receptor beta chain came from a study of blood T cell repertoires in COVID-19. Study members were between about 18 and 100 years old and lived in some 26 US regions. Clinical histories supplied by participants themselves formed the basis of cohort assignment. Only in-frame clones appear in the TCRdb table, and some are missing; sequencing was by immunoSEQ multiplex PCR. The sample yields about 190,000 clones, roughly 80% seen once. V was clipped by 4 bases and J by 2 bases; unmatched bases: 15. The CDR3 extends over 19 amino acids. Per the germline V gene, CDR1 is SGHVS and CDR2 is FQNEAQ.

The TCR was taken from a woman aged 25-40 years who had recovered from COVID-19. The sequenced sample was PBMCs or T cells enriched from blood (not recorded which). The chain has TRBV7-8 and TRBJ1-2, with 11 bases fitting TRBD1. For the CDR3, the DNA is TGTGCCAGCAGCTCCGATCTAACCGGGACAGGGGGTTCGAACTATGGCTACACCTTC. Its protein product is CASSSDLTGTGGSNYGYTF.